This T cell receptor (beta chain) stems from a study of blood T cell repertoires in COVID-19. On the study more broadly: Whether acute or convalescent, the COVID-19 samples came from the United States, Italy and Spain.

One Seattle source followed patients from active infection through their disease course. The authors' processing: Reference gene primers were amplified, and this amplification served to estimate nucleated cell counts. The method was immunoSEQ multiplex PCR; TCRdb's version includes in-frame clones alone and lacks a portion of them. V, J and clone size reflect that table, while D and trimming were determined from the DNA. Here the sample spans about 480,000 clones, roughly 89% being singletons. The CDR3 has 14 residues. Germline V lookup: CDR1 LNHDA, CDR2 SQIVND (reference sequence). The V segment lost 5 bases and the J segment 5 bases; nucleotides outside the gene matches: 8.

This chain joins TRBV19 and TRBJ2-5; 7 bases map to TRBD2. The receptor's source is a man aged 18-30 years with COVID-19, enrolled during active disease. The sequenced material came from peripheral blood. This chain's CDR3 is CASSSDGRRETQYF. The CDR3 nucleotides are TGTGCCAGTAGTTCGGACGGGAGGCGGGAGACCCAGTACTTC.